A single sample is the source of the 14 T cell receptor beta chains below, sequenced in a study of OX40 agonist ivuxolimab in advanced cancers. Sequencing was performed with immunoSEQ multiplex PCR; in TCRdb, only in-frame clones are kept and a portion is missing. Of around 87,000 clones in the sample, 90% to 95% were seen once. The material was CD4+ or CD8+ T cells sorted from blood, obtained in a trial of the OX40 agonist ivuxolimab. The receptors stem from an adult with an advanced solid tumor such as melanoma, head and neck, liver or kidney cancer.

The chain carries TRBV7-2 and TRBJ1-5, with 10 bases lining up with TRBD1. Germline CDR1 reads SGHTA; CDR2 reads FQGNSA. The CDR3 consists of 16 residues. Trimming took 1 base from V and 2 from J; bases not matched to a gene: 2. Here the CDR3 DNA reads TGTGCCAGCAGCTTAGGACAGGGGGCCGGCAATCAGCCCCAGCATTTT. Protein product: CASSLGQGAGNQPQHF.

Notes on this clone: The junction departs from the called germline gene at one end, perhaps through a read error. This sequence joins TRBV7-7 and TRBJ2-3, with no clear D. Germline values: CDR1 SSHAT, CDR2 FNYEAQ (reference sequence). There are 13 residues in the CDR3. Here the CDR3 reads CASSLNIDLTQYF. Written as DNA, the CDR3 is TGTGCTAGCAGCTTAAATATAGACTTAACGCAGTATTTT.

In its sample, this clone was seen once. The V gene is TRBV9, the J gene TRBJ2-5; TRBD1 or TRBD2 may be the D gene (5 bases each). Between the trimmed V and J ends, which lost 3 bases and 2 bases, there was a span of 14 bases. Germline-derived CDR1 and CDR2 are SGDLS and YYNGEE. The CDR3 is made up of 15 amino acids. CDR3 sequence reads: CASSEGTVFQETQYF. The CDR3 DNA reads TGTGCCAGCAGCGAAGGGACGGTATTTCAAGAGACCCAGTACTTC. Variable domain in full (rest from reference TRBV9 and TRBJ2-5): DSGVTQTPKHLITATGQRVTLRCSPRSGDLSVYWYQQSLDQGLQFLIQYYNGEERAKGNILERFSAQQFPDLHSELNLSSLELGDSALYFCASSEGTVFQETQYFGPGTRLLVL.

This chain links TRBV18 with TRBJ1-1, with TRBD1 matching over 11 bases. This CDR3 comprises 17 residues. Trimming took 4 bases from V and 4 from J; bases not matched to a gene: 11. CDR1 and CDR2 from the germline V gene are KGHSH and LQKENI. The CDR3 region is CASSQNGQGARSTEAFF. The DNA of the CDR3 is TGTGCCAGCTCACAAAACGGACAGGGGGCGCGATCCACTGAAGCTTTCTTT.

This clone was recorded once. The chain couples TRBV9 to TRBJ2-3; 14 bases agree with TRBD2. This CDR3 region has 17 residues. V shed 0 bases, J shed 10 bases, and the junction held 10 bases outside the gene matches. From germline, CDR1 is SGDLS and CDR2 YYNGEE. The chain's CDR3 is CASSVDGGTSGRFAQYF. CDR3 bases: TGTGCCAGCAGCGTAGATGGGGGGACTAGCGGGAGATTCGCGCAGTATTTT.

The gene calls are TRBV5-6 and TRBJ2-1, with D perhaps matching TRBD1 (5 bases). V lost 4 bases, J lost 6 bases, and 8 bases lay in between. The CDR3 contains 12 residues. Germline CDR1 is SGHDT and CDR2 is YYEEEE. The CDR3 region is CASSIDSNEQFF. The CDR3 DNA follows: TGTGCCAGCAGCATTGACAGCAATGAGCAGTTCTTC.

The rearrangement links TRBV7-9 to TRBJ2-1; TRBD1 is a possible D gene (5 bases). The CDR3 has 13 amino acids. CDR1 is SEHNR, CDR2 FQNEAQ, per germline (reference sequence). V was trimmed by 3 bases and J by 3 bases, leaving 6 bases between them. As DNA, the CDR3 is TGTGCCAGCAGCTTCCAGGGCTACAATGAGCAGTTCTTC. Amino acid sequence: CASSFQGYNEQFF.

This rearrangement joins TRBV6-1 to TRBJ2-7, with 8 nucleotides matching TRBD1. The CDR3 has 15 residues. Per the germline V gene, CDR1 is MNHNS and CDR2 is SASEGT. Trimming at V came to 8 bases and at J to 1 base, leaving 10 bases not matched to a gene. DNA of the CDR3: TGTGCCAGCGAAGAAAGCGGACAGGGATCCTACGAGCAGTACTTC. Translation gives CASEESGQGSYEQYF.

The chain couples TRBV2 to TRBJ1-2; tentatively, D is TRBD1 (6 bases). The CDR3 runs 12 residues. The germline CDR1 and CDR2 sequences are SNHLY and FYNNEI. V shed 8 bases and J shed 7 bases, with 14 bases lying between them. Written as DNA, the CDR3 is TGTGCCAGCTTAAGGCCCAGGGGTGGCTACACCTTC. The encoded protein is CASLRPRGGYTF.

The chain carries TRBV9 and TRBJ2-2; D gene ambiguous. This CDR3 has 17 residues. The V and J ends lost 0 bases and 7 bases respectively, with 19 bases between them. The germline V gene has CDR1 SGDLS and CDR2 YYNGEE. The CDR3 DNA reads as TGTGCCAGCAGCGTAGCTACCCCTACCGGTTGGGGCGGGGAGCTGTTTTTT. This gives the protein CASSVATPTGWGGELFF.

The genes are TRBV7-6 and TRBJ2-7; 7 nucleotides agree with TRBD1. The CDR3 is 16 residues long. Trimming cost V 2 bases and J 3 bases; bases outside gene matches: 10. Per germline, CDR1 SGHVS and CDR2 FNYEAQ. The CDR3 region is CASSLRHDRVDYEQYF. The CDR3 DNA sequence: TGTGCCAGCAGCTTAAGACACGACAGGGTTGACTACGAGCAGTACTTC.

The chain carries TRBV7-9 and TRBJ1-2, with 9 bases matching TRBD1. Looked up from germline, CDR1 is SEHNR and CDR2 is FQNEAQ (reference sequence). This CDR3 is built from 14 residues. The J segment lost 6 bases and the V segment lost 3 bases, leaving 5 bases of the junction unmatched. CDR3 bases: TGTGCCAGCAGCTTGGGACAGGGAGGGGATGGCTACACCTTC. Translating it yields CASSLGQGGDGYTF.

The CDR3 DNA follows: TGTGCCAGCAGTTTACTGGACAGGGCCTACGAGCAGTACTTC. This codes for CASSLLDRAYEQYF. This chain joins TRBV27 and TRBJ2-7, with 8 bases fitting TRBD1. CDR1 is MNHEY, CDR2 SMNVEV, per germline (reference sequence). The CDR3 extends over 14 amino acids. Germline trimming cut 2 bases from V and 2 bases from J; bases unmatched to any gene: 2.

The chain links TRBV5-1 to TRBJ2-2; TRBD1 matches 9 bases. With 4 bases clipped from V and 2 bases from J, the junction kept 6 bases outside the gene matches. Germline lookup yields CDR1 SGHRS and CDR2 YFSETQ. The CDR3 extends over 16 amino acids. The chain's CDR3 is CASSQTGGLNTGELFF. The DNA for the CDR3 is TGCGCCAGCAGCCAAACAGGGGGCCTTAACACCGGGGAGCTGTTTTTT.